This T cell receptor beta chain is from a study of control samples from healthy donors and cancer patients. Only in-frame clones appear in the TCRdb table, and some are missing; sequencing was by immunoSEQ multiplex PCR. The data contain 61,000 or so clones, 90% of them singletons. The V gene lost 1 base and the J gene lost 6 bases, with 13 bases spanning the gap. The CDR3 length is 15 residues. CDR1 is SGHTA, CDR2 FQGNSA, per germline. The receptor's source is a man in his fifties or sixties with colorectal cancer. V and J are TRBV7-2 and TRBJ2-1, with a possible D match to TRBD2 (5 bases). The sample comprised PBMCs. The CDR3 DNA reads as TGTGCCAGCAGCTTAGTGGCAGTTGGAGGCAATGAGCAGTTCTTC. It encodes CASSLVAVGGNEQFF. The full variable domain, completed using reference TRBV7-2 and TRBJ2-1, is GAGVSQSPSNKVTEKGKDVELRCDPISGHTALYWYRQSLGQGLEFLIYFQGNSAPDKSGLPSDRFSAERTGGSVSTLTIQRTQQEDSAVYLCASSLVAVGGNEQFFGPGTRLTVL.